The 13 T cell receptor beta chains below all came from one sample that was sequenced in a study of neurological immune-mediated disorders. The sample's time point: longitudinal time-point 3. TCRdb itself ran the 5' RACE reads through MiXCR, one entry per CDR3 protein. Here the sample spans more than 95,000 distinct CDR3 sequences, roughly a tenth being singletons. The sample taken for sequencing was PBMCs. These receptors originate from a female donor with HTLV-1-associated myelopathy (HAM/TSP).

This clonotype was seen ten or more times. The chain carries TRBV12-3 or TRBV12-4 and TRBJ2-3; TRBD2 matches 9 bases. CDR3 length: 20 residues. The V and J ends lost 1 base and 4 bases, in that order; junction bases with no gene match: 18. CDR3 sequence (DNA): TGTGCCAGCAGTTTAGGACCTCCTCCCGGGCGGGGGGGCCCGGCAGATACGCAGTATTTT. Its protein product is CASSLGPPPGRGGPADTQYF.

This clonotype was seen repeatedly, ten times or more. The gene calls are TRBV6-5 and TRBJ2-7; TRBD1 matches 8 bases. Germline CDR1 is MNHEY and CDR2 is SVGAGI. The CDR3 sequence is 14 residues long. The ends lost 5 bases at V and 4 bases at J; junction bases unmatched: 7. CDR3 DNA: TGTGCCAGCAGTATCAGGGGGCTTGGGTACGAGCAGTACTTC. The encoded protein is CASSIRGLGYEQYF.

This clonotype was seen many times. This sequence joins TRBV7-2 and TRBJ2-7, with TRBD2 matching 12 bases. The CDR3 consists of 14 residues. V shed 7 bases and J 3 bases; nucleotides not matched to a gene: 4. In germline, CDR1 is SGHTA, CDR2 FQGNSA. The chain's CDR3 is CASNRLAGDYEQYF. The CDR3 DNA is TGTGCCAGCAACAGACTAGCGGGGGACTACGAGCAGTACTTC.

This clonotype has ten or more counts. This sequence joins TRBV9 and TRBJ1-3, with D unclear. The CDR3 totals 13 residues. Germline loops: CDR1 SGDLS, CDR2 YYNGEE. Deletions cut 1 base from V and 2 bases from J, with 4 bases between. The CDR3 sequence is CASSVLTGNTIYF. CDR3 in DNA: TGTGCCAGCAGCGTACTTACTGGAAACACCATATATTTT.

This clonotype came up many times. This chain's CDR3 is CATSDASSRNTEAFF. In DNA, the CDR3 is TGTGCCACCAGTGACGCGAGCAGTAGGAACACTGAAGCTTTCTTT. This chain links TRBV24-1 with TRBJ1-1; no clear D. This CDR3 is 15 amino acids long. Germline-derived CDR1 and CDR2 are KGHDR and SFDVKD. Trimming removed 4 bases at V and 1 base at J, with 12 bases between.

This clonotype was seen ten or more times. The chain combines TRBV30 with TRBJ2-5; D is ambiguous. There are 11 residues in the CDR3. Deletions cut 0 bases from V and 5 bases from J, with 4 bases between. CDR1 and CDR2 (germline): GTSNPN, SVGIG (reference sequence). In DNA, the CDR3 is TGTGCCTGGAGTGTCGGGGAGACCCAGTACTTC. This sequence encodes CAWSVGETQYF.

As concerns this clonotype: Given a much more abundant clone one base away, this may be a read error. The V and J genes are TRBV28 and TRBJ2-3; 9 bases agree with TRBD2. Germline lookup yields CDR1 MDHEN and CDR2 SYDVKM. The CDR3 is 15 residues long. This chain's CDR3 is CASSSGGKSTDTQNF. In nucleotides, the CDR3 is TGTGCCAGCAGTAGCGGGGGGAAAAGCACAGATACGCAGAATTTT.

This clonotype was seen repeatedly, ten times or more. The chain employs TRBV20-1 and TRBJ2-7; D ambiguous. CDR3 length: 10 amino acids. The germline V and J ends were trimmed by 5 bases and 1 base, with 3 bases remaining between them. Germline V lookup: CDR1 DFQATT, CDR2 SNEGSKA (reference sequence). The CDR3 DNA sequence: TGCAGTGCTGGTTCCTACGAGCAGTACTTC. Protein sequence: CSAGSYEQYF.

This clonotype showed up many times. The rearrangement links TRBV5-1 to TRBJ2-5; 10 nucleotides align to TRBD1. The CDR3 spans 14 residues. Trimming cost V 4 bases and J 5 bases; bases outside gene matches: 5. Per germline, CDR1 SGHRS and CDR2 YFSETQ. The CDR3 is CASSATGGKETQYF. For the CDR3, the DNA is TGCGCCAGCAGCGCGACAGGGGGCAAGGAGACCCAGTACTTC.

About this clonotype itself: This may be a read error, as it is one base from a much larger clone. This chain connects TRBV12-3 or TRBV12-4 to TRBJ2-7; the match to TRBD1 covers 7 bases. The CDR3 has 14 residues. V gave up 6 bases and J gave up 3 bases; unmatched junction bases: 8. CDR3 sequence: CASRRGPVSYEQYF. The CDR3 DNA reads TGTGCCAGCAGAAGGGGGCCGGTGAGCTACGAGCAGTACTTC.

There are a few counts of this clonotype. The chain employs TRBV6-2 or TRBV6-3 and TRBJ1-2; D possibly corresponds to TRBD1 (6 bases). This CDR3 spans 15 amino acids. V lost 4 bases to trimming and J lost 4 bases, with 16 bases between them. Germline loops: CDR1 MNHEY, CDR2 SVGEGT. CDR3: CASSFPDRIGYGYTF. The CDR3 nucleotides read TGTGCCAGCAGTTTCCCGGACAGAATTGGCTATGGCTACACCTTC.

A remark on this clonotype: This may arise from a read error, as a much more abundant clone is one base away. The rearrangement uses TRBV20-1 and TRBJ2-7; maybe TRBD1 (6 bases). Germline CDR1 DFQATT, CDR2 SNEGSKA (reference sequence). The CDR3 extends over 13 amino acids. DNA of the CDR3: TGCATTGCTAGTACCGGGACATCCTACGAGCAGTACTTC. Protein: CIASTGTSYEQYF.

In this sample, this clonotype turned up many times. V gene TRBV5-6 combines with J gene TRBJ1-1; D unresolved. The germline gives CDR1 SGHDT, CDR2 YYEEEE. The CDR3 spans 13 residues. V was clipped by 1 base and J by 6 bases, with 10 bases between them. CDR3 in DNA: TGTGCCAGCAGCTTGTGGTTCGGCGCTGAAGCTTTCTTT. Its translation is CASSLWFGAEAFF.